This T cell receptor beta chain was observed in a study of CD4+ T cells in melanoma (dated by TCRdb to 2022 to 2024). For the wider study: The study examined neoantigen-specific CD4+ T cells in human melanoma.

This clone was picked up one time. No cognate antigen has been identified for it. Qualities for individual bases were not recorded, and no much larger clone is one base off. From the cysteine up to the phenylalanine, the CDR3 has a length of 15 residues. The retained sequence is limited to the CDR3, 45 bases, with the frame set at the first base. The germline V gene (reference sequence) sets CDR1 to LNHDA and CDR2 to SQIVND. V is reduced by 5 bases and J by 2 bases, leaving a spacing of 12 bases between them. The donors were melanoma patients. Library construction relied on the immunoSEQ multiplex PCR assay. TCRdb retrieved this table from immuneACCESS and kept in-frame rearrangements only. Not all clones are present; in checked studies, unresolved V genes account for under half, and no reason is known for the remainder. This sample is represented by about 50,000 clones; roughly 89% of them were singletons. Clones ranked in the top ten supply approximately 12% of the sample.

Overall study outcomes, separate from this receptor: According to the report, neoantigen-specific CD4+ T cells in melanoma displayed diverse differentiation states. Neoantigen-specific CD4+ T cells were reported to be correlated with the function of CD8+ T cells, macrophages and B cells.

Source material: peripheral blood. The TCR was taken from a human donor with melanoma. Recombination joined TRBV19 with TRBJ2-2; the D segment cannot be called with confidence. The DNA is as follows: TGTGCCAGTAGTCATGTAGAACGCAACACCGGGGAGCTGTTTTTT. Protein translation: CASSHVERNTGELFF.